Sequencing of this TCR beta chain was carried out in a study of blood T cell repertoires in COVID-19. Study as a whole: Sites in the United States, Italy and Spain provided acute and convalescent COVID-19 samples. The analysed material was cDNA or gDNA that came from T cells, B-cell-depleted T cells, or PBMCs.

Per the study methods: Counts of nucleated cells, estimated from reference gene primer amplification, were obtained. Only in-frame clones appear in the TCRdb table, and some are missing; sequencing was by immunoSEQ multiplex PCR. The V and J calls and clone size are taken from that table; D and trimming were inferred from the DNA. The table records some 80,000 clones, roughly 86% of them present only once. Sequenced material: peripheral blood. The TCR was taken from a man in his forties or fifties with active or convalescent COVID-19.

CDR3 nucleotides: TGTGCCACCGCGCCCCGGACTAGCGGGGGGGGCAATGAGCAGTTCTTC. Residues: CATAPRTSGGGNEQFF. J is TRBJ2-1 and V is TRBV19, with 15 bases aligning to TRBD2. The germline gives CDR1 LNHDA, CDR2 SQIVND (reference sequence). This CDR3 is 16 amino acids long. With 10 bases clipped from V and 6 bases from J, the junction kept 10 bases outside the gene matches.